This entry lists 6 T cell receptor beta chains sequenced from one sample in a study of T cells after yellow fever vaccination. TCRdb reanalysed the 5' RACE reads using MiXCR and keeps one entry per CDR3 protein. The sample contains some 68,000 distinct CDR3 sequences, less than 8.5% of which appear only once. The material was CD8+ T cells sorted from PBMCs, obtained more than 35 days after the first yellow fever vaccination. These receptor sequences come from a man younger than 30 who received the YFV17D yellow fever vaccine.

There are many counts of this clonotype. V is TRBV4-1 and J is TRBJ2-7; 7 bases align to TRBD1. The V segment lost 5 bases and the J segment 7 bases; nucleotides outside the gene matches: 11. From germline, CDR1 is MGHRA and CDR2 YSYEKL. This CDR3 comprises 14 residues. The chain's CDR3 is CASSTWPQQGEQYF. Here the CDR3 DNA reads TGCGCCAGCAGCACATGGCCCCAACAGGGGGAGCAGTACTTC.

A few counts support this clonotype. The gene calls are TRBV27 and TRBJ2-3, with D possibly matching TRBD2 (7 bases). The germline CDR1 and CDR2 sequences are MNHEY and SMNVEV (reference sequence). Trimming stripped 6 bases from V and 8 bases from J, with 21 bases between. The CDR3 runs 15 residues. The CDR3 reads CASRPILGGAATQYF. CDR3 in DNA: TGTGCCAGCAGACCCATACTAGGGGGGGCTGCTACGCAGTATTTT.

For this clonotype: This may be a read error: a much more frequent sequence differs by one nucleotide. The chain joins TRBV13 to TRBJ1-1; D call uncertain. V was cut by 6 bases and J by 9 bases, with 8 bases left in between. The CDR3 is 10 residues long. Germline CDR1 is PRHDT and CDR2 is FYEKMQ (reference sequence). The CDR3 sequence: CASRSGQAFF. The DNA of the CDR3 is TGTGCCAGCAGGAGTGGACAAGCTTTCTTT. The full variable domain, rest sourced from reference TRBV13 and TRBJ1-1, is AAGVIQSPRHLIKEKRETATLKCYPIPRHDTVYWYQQGPGQDPQFLISFYEKMQSDKGSIPDRFSAQQFSDYHSELNMSSLELGDSALYFCASRSGQAFFGQGTRLTVV.

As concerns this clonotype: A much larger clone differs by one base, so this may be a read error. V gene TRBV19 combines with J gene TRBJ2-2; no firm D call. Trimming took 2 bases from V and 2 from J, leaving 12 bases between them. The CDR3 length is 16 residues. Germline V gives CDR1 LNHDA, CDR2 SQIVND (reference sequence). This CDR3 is CASSIRSPFNTGELFF. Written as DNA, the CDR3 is TGTGCCAGTAGTATAAGGAGTCCGTTTAACACCGGGGAGCTGTTTTTT.

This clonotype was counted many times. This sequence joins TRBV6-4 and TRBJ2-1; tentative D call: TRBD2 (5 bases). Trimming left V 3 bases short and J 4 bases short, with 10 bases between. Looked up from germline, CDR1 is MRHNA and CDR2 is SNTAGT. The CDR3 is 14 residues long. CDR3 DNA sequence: TGTGCCAGCAGTGAAGGGAGTTTATACAATGAGCAGTTCTTC. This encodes CASSEGSLYNEQFF.

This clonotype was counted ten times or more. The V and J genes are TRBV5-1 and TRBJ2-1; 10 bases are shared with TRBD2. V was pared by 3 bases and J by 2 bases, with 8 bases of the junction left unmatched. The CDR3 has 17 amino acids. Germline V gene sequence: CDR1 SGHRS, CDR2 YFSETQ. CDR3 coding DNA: TGCGCCAGCAGCTACCCCCTAGCGGGGGCCACCTACAATGAGCAGTTCTTC. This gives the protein CASSYPLAGATYNEQFF.